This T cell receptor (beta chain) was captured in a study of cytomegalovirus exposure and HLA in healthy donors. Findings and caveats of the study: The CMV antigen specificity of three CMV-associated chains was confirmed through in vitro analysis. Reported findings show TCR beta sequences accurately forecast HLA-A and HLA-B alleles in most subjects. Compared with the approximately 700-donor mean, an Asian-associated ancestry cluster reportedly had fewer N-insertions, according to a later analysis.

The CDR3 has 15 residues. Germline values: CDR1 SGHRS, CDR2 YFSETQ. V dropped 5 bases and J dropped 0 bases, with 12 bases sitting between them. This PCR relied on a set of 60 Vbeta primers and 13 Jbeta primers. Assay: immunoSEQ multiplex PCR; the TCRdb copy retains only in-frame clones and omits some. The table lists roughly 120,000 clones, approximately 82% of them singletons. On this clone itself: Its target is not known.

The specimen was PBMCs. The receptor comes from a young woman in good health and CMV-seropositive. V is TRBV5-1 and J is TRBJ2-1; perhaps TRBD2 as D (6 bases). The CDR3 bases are TGCGCCAGCAGGGGCGGCGGGACCTCCTACAATGAGCAGTTCTTC. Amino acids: CASRGGGTSYNEQFF.